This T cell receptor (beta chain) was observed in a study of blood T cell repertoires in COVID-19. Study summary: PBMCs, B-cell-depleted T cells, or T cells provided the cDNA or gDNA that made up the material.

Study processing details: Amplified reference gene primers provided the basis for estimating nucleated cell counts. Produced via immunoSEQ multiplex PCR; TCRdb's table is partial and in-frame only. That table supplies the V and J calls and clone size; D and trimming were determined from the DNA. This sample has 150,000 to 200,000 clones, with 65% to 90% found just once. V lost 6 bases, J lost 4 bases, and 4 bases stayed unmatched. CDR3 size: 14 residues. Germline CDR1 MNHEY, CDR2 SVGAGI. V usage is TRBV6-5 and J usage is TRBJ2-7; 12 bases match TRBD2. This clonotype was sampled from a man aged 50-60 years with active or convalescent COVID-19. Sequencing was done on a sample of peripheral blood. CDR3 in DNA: TGTGCCAGCAGATCGACTAGCGGGAGTTACGAGCAGTACTTC. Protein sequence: CASRSTSGSYEQYF.